The rows below give T cell receptor beta chains drawn from one sample of a study of T cell repertoires in cytomegalovirus infection. TCRdb used MiXCR to reprocess the reads, holding one entry per CDR3 protein. Found here are hundreds of thousands of distinct CDR3 sequences, 25% to 35% of them singletons; the top ten hold roughly 16%. No cognate antigen is known for these TCRs. This specimen consisted of cultured PBMCs, obtained from culture after CMV antigen stimulation. All receptors derive from a human donor in good health (CMV status not recorded). Some clones in this sample may be carry-over from other donors' samples. Both conserved end residues are trimmed from each CDR3. Each record gives: V gene, CDR3 protein.

V gene: TRBV11-1
CDR3 protein: ASSLREGRSPLH

V gene: TRBV6-5
CDR3 protein: ASSFRIPRSGRGGETQY

V gene: TRBV7-2
CDR3 protein: ASSPMDRGGNEQF

V gene: TRBV10-3
CDR3 protein: ASHPGAGTDTQY

V gene: TRBV19
CDR3 protein: ASSVRTVATNEKLF

V gene: TRBV7-9
CDR3 protein: ASTASGRWLF

V gene: TRBV7-2
CDR3 protein: ASSLVRGRSADTQY

V gene: TRBV4-2
CDR3 protein: ASSQDQGKVDSPLH

V gene: TRBV3-1
CDR3 protein: ASSNSGGPEQQF

V gene: TRBV7-2
CDR3 protein: ASSAPGQGIGGYT

V gene: TRBV14
CDR3 protein: ASSPDRGLADTQY

V gene: TRBV5-5
CDR3 protein: ASSSHRGVNTEAF

V gene: TRBV7-8
CDR3 protein: ASSLDSGGEAYEQY

V gene: TRBV7-8
CDR3 protein: ASSRYVQGAGNTIY

V gene: TRBV27
CDR3 protein: ASSPETGRGEKLF

V gene: TRBV10-3
CDR3 protein: ATMLAGARGTGRDTQY

V gene: TRBV4-1
CDR3 protein: ASSQDTGRSGGYT

V gene: TRBV7-2
CDR3 protein: ASSSLPGPPQDTIY

V gene: TRBV30
CDR3 protein: AWSPGGPEAF

V gene: TRBV7-3
CDR3 protein: ASSPQIDTGELF

V gene: TRBV7-2
CDR3 protein: ASSLAGQGVNQPQH

V gene: TRBV19
CDR3 protein: ASSIGFRKSNQPQH

V gene: TRBV27
CDR3 protein: ASSYLRGVGSPLH

V gene: TRBV19
CDR3 protein: ASLDRGSTDTQY

V gene: TRBV20-1
CDR3 protein: SARDQASGQGNSYGYT

V gene: TRBV4-3
CDR3 protein: ASSQGGGRANEQF

V gene: TRBV7-2
CDR3 protein: ASSLPLAGLGEQY

V gene: TRBV10-2
CDR3 protein: ASSEWTGGEQY

V gene: TRBV6-8
CDR3 protein: ASSRTTSGRAGDTQY

V gene: TRBV12-3/TRBV12-4
CDR3 protein: ASRGTALGNTIY

V gene: TRBV6-5
CDR3 protein: ASSSRDAARRTEAF

V gene: TRBV7-8
CDR3 protein: ASSIEGASYGYT

V gene: TRBV7-3
CDR3 protein: ASSLTGLASGELF

V gene: TRBV6-2/TRBV6-3
CDR3 protein: ASSNPGKTDTQY

V gene: TRBV4-1
CDR3 protein: ASSQVVRVGEKLF

V gene: TRBV7-2
CDR3 protein: ASRPRSSATETQY

V gene: TRBV7-2
CDR3 protein: ASSLMLAGGTDTQY

V gene: TRBV19
CDR3 protein: ASSIVNGGYGYT

V gene: TRBV6-5
CDR3 protein: ASSYWGLRSINEQF

V gene: TRBV6-6
CDR3 protein: ASSGGQGYSGNTIY

V gene: TRBV2
CDR3 protein: ASSDPGGSDTQY

V gene: TRBV18
CDR3 protein: ASSSPALDEQY

V gene: TRBV6-2/TRBV6-3
CDR3 protein: ASSYTGTGYQPQH

V gene: TRBV20-1
CDR3 protein: SARKGYGYEQY

V gene: TRBV7-2
CDR3 protein: ASSLGGTSGDTQY

V gene: TRBV12-3/TRBV12-4
CDR3 protein: ASSLQGTLDQPQH

V gene: TRBV6-5
CDR3 protein: ASSLEGIAEKLF

V gene: TRBV18
CDR3 protein: ASSPRGPLEPLH

V gene: TRBV4-3
CDR3 protein: ASSPEGLAYNEQF

V gene: TRBV6-5
CDR3 protein: ASSYGTSGSPYKEQF

V gene: TRBV5-4
CDR3 protein: ASSWGTINEQY

V gene: TRBV7-6
CDR3 protein: ASSLAQGALGEQF